The 22 T cell receptor beta chains below were found in one sample sequenced in a study of cytomegalovirus exposure and HLA in healthy donors. Some clones are missing from TCRdb's copy, which holds only in-frame ones; the method was immunoSEQ multiplex PCR. The sample consists of some 60,000 clones, roughly 96% of them appearing once. Specimen: PBMCs. These receptors were taken from a man between 18 and 35 years old in good health and CMV-seronegative.

The chain combines TRBV10-2 with TRBJ2-7; maybe TRBD2 (6 bases). Germline lookup yields CDR1 WSHSY and CDR2 SAAADI. CDR3 length: 13 residues. Trimming stripped 8 bases from V and 2 bases from J, with 13 bases between. The CDR3 DNA follows: TGCGCCAGCCGGGACTTCCTAACCTACGAGCAGTACTTC. It codes for CASRDFLTYEQYF.

This clone was picked up one time. The chain couples TRBV4-2 to TRBJ1-1, with D hard to call. Germline lookup yields CDR1 LGHNA and CDR2 YNFKEQ. V lost 0 bases to trimming and J lost 0 bases, with 8 bases between them. The CDR3 has 15 amino acids. CDR3 sequence (DNA): TGTGCCAGCAGCCAAGAGCGAACGGTGAACACTGAAGCTTTCTTT. This sequence encodes CASSQERTVNTEAFF.

The V gene is TRBV15, the J gene TRBJ2-7; 8 positions agree with TRBD1. The CDR3 runs 15 residues. After removal of 8 bases from V and 0 bases from J, the junction contained 9 bases not matched to a gene. From germline, CDR1 is LNHNV and CDR2 YYDKDF (reference sequence). In DNA form, the CDR3 reads TGTGCCACCCAGGACAGGGACCGGAGCTCCTACGAGCAGTACTTC. Translation gives CATQDRDRSSYEQYF.

V usage is TRBV30 and J usage is TRBJ2-3; 7 bases map to TRBD2. Trimming at V came to 0 bases and at J to 4 bases, leaving 10 bases not matched to a gene. CDR3 length: 16 residues. CDR1 and CDR2 from the germline V gene are GTSNPN and SVGIG (reference sequence). CDR3 in DNA: TGTGCCTGGAGTGTACTTGCGGGAGTAAACGCAGATACGCAGTATTTT. This gives the protein CAWSVLAGVNADTQYF.

CDR3 nucleotides: TGTGCCAGCAGTGCAACAGGGGGCATGAACACTGAAGCTTTCTTT. As protein: CASSATGGMNTEAFF. The gene calls are TRBV28 and TRBJ1-1, with 9 bases fitting TRBD1. The V segment lost 5 bases and the J segment 0 bases; nucleotides outside the gene matches: 4. Germline V CDR1 and CDR2: MDHEN, SYDVKM. This CDR3 region has 15 residues.

This chain links TRBV2 with TRBJ2-7; D gene ambiguous. The CDR3 has 15 amino acids. Trimming took off 1 base at V and 3 bases at J, with 13 bases between the two ends. Per germline, CDR1 SNHLY and CDR2 FYNNEI. The CDR3 here is CASSEGQSDVYEQYF. The CDR3 coding sequence is TGTGCCAGCAGTGAAGGACAATCTGACGTCTACGAGCAGTACTTC.

This sequence joins TRBV6-5 and TRBJ2-3; 8 bases are a match to TRBD2. The CDR3 is 15 amino acids. V trimming: 2 bases; J trimming: 5 bases; junction bases outside the gene matches: 6. Germline-derived CDR1 and CDR2 are MNHEY and SVGAGI. The CDR3 loop reads CASSYIAGMKDTQYF. CDR3 DNA sequence: TGTGCCAGCAGTTACATAGCGGGAATGAAAGATACGCAGTATTTT.

The chain links TRBV5-5 to TRBJ2-7, with 11 positions matching TRBD2. V dropped 0 bases and J dropped 2; count of bases not matched to a gene: 13. CDR1 is SGHKS, CDR2 YYEKEE, per germline (reference sequence). There are 19 residues in the CDR3. The CDR3 coding sequence is TGTGCCAGCAGCTTGGAGTGGTCGGGACTAGCGGCCCTAACCTACGAGCAGTACTTC. The encoded protein is CASSLEWSGLAALTYEQYF.

The rearrangement links TRBV18 to TRBJ2-2, with D unresolved. V lost 2 bases to trimming and J lost 3 bases, with 10 bases between them. The CDR3 extends over 15 amino acids. CDR1 is KGHSH and CDR2 is LQKENI in the germline V gene. The CDR3 DNA sequence: TGTGCCAGCTCACCAATAGTGCAGGACACCGGGGAGCTGTTTTTT. This codes for CASSPIVQDTGELFF.

The V and J genes are TRBV20-1 and TRBJ1-2; a weak D match, TRBD1 (5 bases). The CDR3 loop spans 11 amino acids. V gave up 6 bases and J gave up 6 bases, with 11 bases separating them. Germline lookup yields CDR1 DFQATT and CDR2 SNEGSKA (reference sequence). The CDR3 loop reads CSAQGLDGYTF. Written as DNA, the CDR3 is TGCAGTGCCCAGGGACTCGATGGCTACACCTTC.

J is TRBJ1-5 and V is TRBV19; D gene uncertain. CDR3 length: 13 amino acids. Germline V lookup: CDR1 LNHDA, CDR2 SQIVND (reference sequence). V was clipped by 7 bases and J by 3 bases, with 10 bases between them. CDR3 region: CASKRDFNQPQHF. CDR3 sequence (DNA): TGTGCCAGTAAGAGGGATTTCAATCAGCCCCAGCATTTT.

CDR3 loop: CASSDLMRGIGFEQFF. CDR3 DNA sequence: TGTGCCAGCAGTGATCTCATGAGGGGGATCGGCTTCGAGCAGTTCTTC. The chain joins TRBV6-1 to TRBJ2-1; D possibly corresponds to TRBD1 (6 bases). Germline V gene data show CDR1 as MNHNS and CDR2 as SASEGT. This CDR3 is built from 16 residues. V was pared by 3 bases and J by 10 bases, with 22 bases between.

This chain connects TRBV5-1 to TRBJ1-4; a possible D gene is TRBD1 (6 bases). This CDR3 comprises 16 residues. V lost 1 base to trimming and J lost 0 bases, with 10 bases between them. Germline V CDR1 and CDR2: SGHRS, YFSETQ. The CDR3 here is CASSLQGGATNEKLFF. CDR3 in DNA: TGCGCCAGCAGCTTGCAAGGGGGTGCAACTAATGAAAAACTGTTTTTT.

The chain combines TRBV28 with TRBJ1-5; D not resolved. Trimming removed 6 bases from V and 1 base from J, with 19 bases in between. The CDR3 is 17 residues long. CDR1 is MDHEN, CDR2 SYDVKM, per germline. The CDR3 here is CASRPPRGPGSNQPQHF. In DNA form, the CDR3 reads TGTGCCAGCAGACCCCCGAGAGGGCCGGGGAGCAATCAGCCCCAGCATTTT.

This chain joins TRBV2 and TRBJ1-2; D not certain. Trimming took 8 bases from V and 8 from J, leaving 15 bases between them. Germline CDR1 is SNHLY and CDR2 is FYNNEI. The CDR3 contains 12 residues. The CDR3 DNA is TGTGCCAGCGATCTGCCCGGGAGGGGCTACACCTTC. Protein: CASDLPGRGYTF.

Here the CDR3 reads CASSLLGPTNYGYTF. The CDR3 coding sequence is TGTGCCAGCAGCTTACTAGGACCTACTAACTATGGCTACACCTTC. J is TRBJ1-2 and V is TRBV5-6; no clear D gene. This CDR3 is 15 amino acids long. Germline V gene data show CDR1 as SGHDT and CDR2 as YYEEEE. The V and J ends lost 2 bases and 0 bases respectively, with 11 bases between them.

This clone came up once. The V gene is TRBV7-6, the J gene TRBJ2-5; 7 bases match TRBD1. V was pared by 1 base and J by 5 bases, with 10 bases of the junction left unmatched. The CDR3 sequence is 16 residues long. Germline CDR1 and CDR2: SGHVS and FNYEAQ. The CDR3 DNA follows: TGTGCCAGCAGCTTAGACCACAGGGGAGTGTATGAGACCCAGTACTTC. Translation gives CASSLDHRGVYETQYF.

The chain links TRBV6-1 to TRBJ2-7; D unclear. CDR1 MNHNS and CDR2 SASEGT come from the germline V gene. V was shortened by 3 bases and J by 2 bases, with 11 bases between the two germline ends. The CDR3 spans 14 residues. CDR3 sequence (DNA): TGTGCCAGCAGTGACGTCCCTAGAACCTACGAGCAGTACTTC. This gives the protein CASSDVPRTYEQYF.

This chain uses TRBV5-5 with TRBJ1-1; D remains ambiguous. V dropped 2 bases and J dropped 1 base, with 9 bases sitting between them. Germline lookup yields CDR1 SGHKS and CDR2 YYEKEE (reference sequence). The CDR3 is 14 residues long. The CDR3 protein is CASSLTGGNTEAFF. The CDR3 DNA reads as TGTGCCAGCAGCTTAACGGGAGGGAACACTGAAGCTTTCTTT.

The V gene is TRBV18, the J gene TRBJ1-4, with D possibly TRBD1 on 6 matching bases. This CDR3 is built from 13 residues. Germline CDR1 KGHSH, CDR2 LQKENI. V was clipped by 3 bases and J by 17 bases, with 19 bases between them. CDR3 DNA: TGTGCCAGCTCACCTTCGGACTCTCGAGGGGGTTTTTTT. Translated, it gives CASSPSDSRGGFF.

The rearrangement joins TRBV2 to TRBJ1-3, with no clear D. The V end was cut by 2 bases, the J end by 0 bases, with 8 bases between. The germline V gene encodes CDR1 SNHLY and CDR2 FYNNEI. This CDR3 is 15 amino acids long. The DNA of the CDR3 is TGTGCCAGCAGTGAATGGCGGGGCTCTGGAAACACCATATATTTT. Translation: CASSEWRGSGNTIYF.

J is TRBJ2-2 and V is TRBV10-1, with 9 positions matching TRBD2. This CDR3 has 16 amino acids. CDR1 is WNHNN, CDR2 SYGVQD, per germline (reference sequence). J lost 6 bases, V lost 3 bases, and 8 bases had no gene match. CDR3 residues: CASSELAGAIAGELFF. CDR3 DNA sequence: TGCGCCAGCAGTGAATTAGCGGGAGCGATCGCCGGGGAGCTGTTTTTT.